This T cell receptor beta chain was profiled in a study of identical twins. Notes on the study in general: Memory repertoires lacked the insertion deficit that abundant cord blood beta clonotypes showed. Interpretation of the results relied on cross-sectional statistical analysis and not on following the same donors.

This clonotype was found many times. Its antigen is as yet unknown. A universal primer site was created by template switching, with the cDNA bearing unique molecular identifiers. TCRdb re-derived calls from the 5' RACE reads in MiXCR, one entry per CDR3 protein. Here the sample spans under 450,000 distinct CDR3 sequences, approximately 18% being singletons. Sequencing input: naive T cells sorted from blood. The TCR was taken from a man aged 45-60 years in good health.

CDR3 in amino acids: CASSLDSYVQETQYF. The CDR3, as DNA: TGCGCCAGCAGCTTGGACAGCTATGTCCAAGAGACCCAGTACTTC. This chain joins TRBV5-1 and TRBJ2-5; D is uncertain. The CDR3 contains 15 residues. Germline V gene data show CDR1 as SGHRS and CDR2 as YFSETQ. The V end lost 0 bases, the J end lost 1 base, and 10 bases lay between the germline ends.